This is a list of T cell receptor beta chains from one sample in a study of blood T cell repertoires in COVID-19. TCRdb's copy holds only in-frame clones and misses some; the assay was immunoSEQ multiplex PCR. The sample lists fewer than 250,000 clones, just over 85% occurring once. The source material was peripheral blood. The source of these receptors is a middle-aged man with COVID-19, enrolled during active disease. Both conserved end residues are part of each CDR3. A D gene is named only where the DNA matches it firmly. Clone size is stated in some rows and not others, as once, few, many or a class when expanded.

CDR3 length | clone size | J gene | D gene | V gene | CDR3 DNA | CDR3 protein
12 | . | TRBJ1-4 | . | TRBV4-1 | TGCGCCAGCAGCCAACCTTATGAAAAACTGTTTTTT | CASSQPYEKLFF
14 | . | TRBJ2-7 | TRBD1 | TRBV29-1 | TGCAGCGTTCGTTCGGGACAGGCAACCTACGAGCAGTACTTC | CSVRSGQATYEQYF
14 | . | TRBJ1-5 | TRBD1 | TRBV6-2/TRBV6-3 | TGTGCCAGCAGCCGCGGGAGGGGGCTTCAGCCCCAGCATTTT | CASSRGRGLQPQHF
15 | once | TRBJ1-6 | TRBD1 | TRBV19 | TGTGCCAGTAGTATGCCGGGACAGGGTGATCCACCCCTCCACTTT | CASSMPGQGDPPLHF
18 | . | TRBJ2-4 | TRBD2 | TRBV27 | TGTGCCAGCAGTTTATCGGGAGGGGTCCTCGTAGTCAAAAACATTCAGTACTTC | CASSLSGGVLVVKNIQYF
13 | . | TRBJ1-1 | TRBD1 | TRBV6-5 | TGTGCCAGCCGGGGACAGGGGATTTCTGAAGCTTTCTTT | CASRGQGISEAFF
15 | . | TRBJ2-3 | . | TRBV4-2 | TGTGCCAGCAGCCAAGAGGCGGGGGCCACAGATACGCAGTATTTT | CASSQEAGATDTQYF
13 | . | TRBJ2-5 | . | TRBV27 | TGTGCCAGCAGTCCCCTGTACCAAGAGACCCAGTACTTC | CASSPLYQETQYF
13 | . | TRBJ2-3 | . | TRBV10-1 | TGCGCCAGCAGTGAGCAGGGGATGGATACGCAGTATTTT | CASSEQGMDTQYF
13 | . | TRBJ1-1 | . | TRBV7-3 | TGTGCCAGCAGCTTAGACCGGGACACTGAAGCTTTCTTT | CASSLDRDTEAFF
15 | . | TRBJ1-1 | . | TRBV28 | TGTGCCAGCAGCCAACCCAGGGGAGCGAACACTGAAGCTTTCTTT | CASSQPRGANTEAFF
14 | . | TRBJ1-1 | . | TRBV19 | TGTGCCAGTAGTAAACAGGCCCGGGAGACTGAAGCTTTCTTT | CASSKQARETEAFF
15 | . | TRBJ1-2 | . | TRBV5-6 | TGTGCCAGCAGCTTACAGGGTGTAGCTAACTATGGCTACACCTTC | CASSLQGVANYGYTF
15 | . | TRBJ1-1 | . | TRBV5-6 | TGTGCCAGCAGTTTCGGGACATCTTCGAGCACTGAAGCTTTCTTT | CASSFGTSSSTEAFF
17 | . | TRBJ2-2 | TRBD2 | TRBV11-2 | TGTGCCAGCAGCCCGTCCCTAGCGGGGATTATCACCGGGGAGCTGTTTTTT | CASSPSLAGIITGELFF
13 | . | TRBJ2-7 | . | TRBV15 | TGTGCCACCAGCTTCAGTACTCAGGCCGAGCAGTACTTC | CATSFSTQAEQYF
13 | . | TRBJ1-5 | . | TRBV12-3/TRBV12-4 | TGTGCCAGCAGCCTCGACCTGGGGGGGCCCCAGCATTTT | CASSLDLGGPQHF
12 | . | TRBJ1-4 | TRBD1 | TRBV29-1 | TGCAGCGTTGAGGCAGGGGGTGAAAAACTGTTTTTT | CSVEAGGEKLFF
15 | . | TRBJ2-7 | . | TRBV6-2/TRBV6-3 | TGTGCCAGCAGTTACCCGGGGGTCTCTACCTACGAGCAGTACTTC | CASSYPGVSTYEQYF
14 | . | TRBJ1-2 | . | TRBV5-1 | TGCGCCAGCCGAACCCAGGGGAGTGACTATGGCTACACCTTC | CASRTQGSDYGYTF
15 | . | TRBJ1-6 | . | TRBV3-1/TRBV3-2 | TGTGCCAGCAGCCCACAGGCGACGTACGGTTCGGGCCTCCACTTT | CASSPQATYGSGLHF
16 | . | TRBJ1-3 | TRBD1 | TRBV12-5 | TGTGCTAGTGGTCCAGGGGACAGGGGATCTGGAAACACCATATATTTT | CASGPGDRGSGNTIYF
14 | . | TRBJ1-3 | . | TRBV30 | TGTGCCTGGAGTAGAGCGGGATTAGGAAACACCATATATTTT | CAWSRAGLGNTIYF
15 | . | TRBJ2-3 | TRBD2 | TRBV11-2 | TGTGCCAGCAGCCAGACTAGCGGGAGATTCGATACGCAGTATTTT | CASSQTSGRFDTQYF
15 | . | TRBJ1-4 | TRBD1 | TRBV5-1 | TGCGCCAGCAGCTTAACAGGGGGCTCTAATGAAAAACTGTTTTTT | CASSLTGGSNEKLFF
15 | . | TRBJ1-2 | . | TRBV7-9 | TGTGCCAGCACCCGAGACAGGACCCTGGGCTATGGCTACACCTTC | CASTRDRTLGYGYTF
14 | . | TRBJ1-6 | . | TRBV24-1 | TGTGCCACCAGCACAGGGTTGAATAATTCACCCCTCCACTTT | CATSTGLNNSPLHF
15 | . | TRBJ2-1 | TRBD2 | TRBV11-1 | TGTGCCAGCAGCACGACTAGCGGCTCCTACAATGAGCAGTTCTTC | CASSTTSGSYNEQFF
16 | . | TRBJ2-7 | TRBD2 | TRBV27 | TGTGCCAGCACCCCCCTTGGGGCGGGAGAGGGCTACGAGCAGTACTTC | CASTPLGAGEGYEQYF
13 | few | TRBJ1-1 | . | TRBV7-9 | TGTGCCAGCAGCTTTGACAGGACCCAAGAAGCTTTCTTT | CASSFDRTQEAFF
15 | . | TRBJ2-3 | TRBD1 | TRBV5-5 | TGTGCCAGCAGCCCGGACAGGGGTCGAACAGATACGCAGTATTTT | CASSPDRGRTDTQYF
15 | . | TRBJ2-5 | TRBD2 | TRBV7-2 | TGTGCCAGCAGCTCGGGGAGCGGGGAGCAAGAGACCCAGTACTTC | CASSSGSGEQETQYF
15 | . | TRBJ2-3 | TRBD1 | TRBV7-7 | TGTGCCAGCAGCTTAGGGACAGGGAGCACAGATACGCAGTATTTT | CASSLGTGSTDTQYF
14 | . | TRBJ1-5 | . | TRBV10-3 | TGTGCCATCTCCTCCGGGTCTAGCAATCAGCCCCAGCATTTT | CAISSGSSNQPQHF
15 | . | TRBJ1-4 | TRBD1 | TRBV30 | TGTGCCTGGAGTTCCCGACAGGGAGCTAATGAAAAACTGTTTTTT | CAWSSRQGANEKLFF
16 | . | TRBJ2-5 | TRBD1 | TRBV6-6 | TGTGCCAGCAGTTACAAGGCTGGGACAGGGGAAGAGACCCAGTACTTC | CASSYKAGTGEETQYF
11 | . | TRBJ2-5 | TRBD2 | TRBV6-6 | TGTGCCAGCAGTTCGGGGGGAACCCAGTACTTC | CASSSGGTQYF
14 | few | TRBJ1-5 | . | TRBV6-1 | TGTGCCAGCAGTGACGGTTATAGCAATCAGCCCCAGCATTTT | CASSDGYSNQPQHF
16 | . | TRBJ2-1 | TRBD2 | TRBV4-2 | TGTGCCAGCAGCCAAGGGACTAGCGGGAGTTGGGATGAGCAGTTCTTC | CASSQGTSGSWDEQFF
18 | few | TRBJ2-1 | . | TRBV5-4 | TGTGCCAGCAGCTCCATAGTTAACAGGGGCCGCGGGGGGAATGAGCAGTTCTTC | CASSSIVNRGRGGNEQFF
16 | . | TRBJ1-1 | TRBD1 | TRBV3-1/TRBV3-2 | TGTGCCAGCAGCCCCACGCCGGGACAGGGGGCCCTAGAAGCTTTCTTT | CASSPTPGQGALEAFF
15 | . | TRBJ2-7 | TRBD2 | TRBV3-1/TRBV3-2 | TGTGCCAGCAGTCCTCGGGGGACTAGTTCCTACGAGCAGTACTTC | CASSPRGTSSYEQYF